This record concerns one TCR beta chain sequence. Losses at the gene ends were 5 bases for V and 4 bases for J; bases not matched to a gene: 7. There are 16 residues in the CDR3. CDR1 is SEHNR and CDR2 is FQNEAQ in the germline V gene (reference sequence). This specimen comes from a study of blood T cell repertoires in COVID-19. As for the study in general: Sites in the United States, Italy and Spain provided acute and convalescent COVID-19 samples. PBMCs, B-cell-depleted T cells, or T cells were the source of the cDNA or gDNA that made up the material.

In the authors' workflow: Nucleated cell counts were estimated from reference gene primer amplification. Some clones are missing from TCRdb's copy, which holds only in-frame ones; the method was immunoSEQ multiplex PCR. V and J calls and clone size come straight from that table; D and trimming were deduced from the DNA. The sample comprises under 300,000 clones, 83% of which are singletons, and 4.5% to 6.5% rests with the top ten. The J gene is TRBJ2-3, the V gene TRBV7-9; 12 bases line up with TRBD2. The sequencing sample was made of peripheral blood. This TCR was sampled from a man aged 80 or over with acute or convalescent COVID-19. CDR3 DNA: TGTGCCAGCAGCCAGAGACTAGCGGGAGACTCAGATACGCAGTATTTT. As protein: CASSQRLAGDSDTQYF.